The clone carrying this T cell receptor beta chain was detected ten times or more. What it recognizes is unknown. The data originate from a study of identical twins. Overall study results and limits: The abundant beta clonotypes from cord blood had fewer insertions, and memory repertoires had none of this. Twin pairs had excess sharing that was weaker in beta out-of-frame sequences.

Every donor was a healthy Caucasian. A universal primer site was added by template switching, and unique molecular identifiers were carried by the cDNA. TCRdb fed the 5' RACE reads into MiXCR, producing one record per CDR3 protein. Counted here are 240,000 or so distinct CDR3 sequences, about 13% occurring once; the ten biggest clones make up approximately 4%. The germline V and J ends were trimmed by 6 bases and 1 base, with 12 bases remaining between them. The CDR3 sequence is 15 residues long. The data were also submitted as part of a second study, on yellow fever vaccine responses in identical twins.

The sequenced material came from memory (CD45RO+) T cells sorted from blood. The chain uses TRBV12-3 or TRBV12-4 and TRBJ2-2; D is undetermined. The origin of this receptor is a woman younger than 35 in good health. The CDR3 nucleotides are TGTGCCAGCAGCTCCGACACGAGGAACACCGGGGAGCTGTTTTTT. As protein: CASSSDTRNTGELFF.